This T cell receptor (beta chain) derives from a study of shared clonotypes between healthy human individuals. Germline lookup yields CDR1 LNHDA and CDR2 SQIVND (reference sequence). The V end lost 6 bases, the J end lost 0 bases, and 8 bases lay between the germline ends. The length of the CDR3 is 13 residues. In regard to this clone: Its antigen is currently unknown.

General study points: Some naive CD4 clonotypes, about 5.5%, turned up in common across a few donors.

As defined, naive CD8 cells were CD45RO-negative and positively selected for CCR7, with terminally differentiated effector memory CD45RA+ cells excluded. Method: immunoSEQ multiplex PCR; TCRdb's copy keeps in-frame clones and lacks some. Seen here are roughly 2,000,000 clones, over 85% observed once, and the top ten hold 0.95% to 1.5%. The chain uses TRBV19 and TRBJ1-1; a weak D match, TRBD1 (6 bases). Material: naive CD8+ T cells sorted from blood. This sequence originates from a young man in good health. The CDR3 is CASSQGMNTEAFF. The CDR3 DNA follows: TGTGCCAGTAGCCAGGGGATGAACACTGAAGCTTTCTTT.